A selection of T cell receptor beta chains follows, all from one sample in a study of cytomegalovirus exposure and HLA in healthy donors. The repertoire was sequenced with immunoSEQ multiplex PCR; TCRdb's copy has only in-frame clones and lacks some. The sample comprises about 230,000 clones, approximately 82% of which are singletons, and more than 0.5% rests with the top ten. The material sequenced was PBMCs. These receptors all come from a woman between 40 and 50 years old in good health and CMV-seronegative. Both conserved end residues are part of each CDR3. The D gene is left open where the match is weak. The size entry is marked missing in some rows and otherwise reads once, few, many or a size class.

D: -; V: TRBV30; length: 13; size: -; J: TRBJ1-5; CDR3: CAWSVLVDQPQHF; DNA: TGTGCCTGGAGTGTACTGGTGGATCAGCCCCAGCATTTT
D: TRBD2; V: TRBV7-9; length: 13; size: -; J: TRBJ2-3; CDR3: CASSLVGGDTQYF; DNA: TGTGCCAGCAGCTTAGTGGGGGGGGATACGCAGTATTTT
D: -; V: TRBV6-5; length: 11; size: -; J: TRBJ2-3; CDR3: CASTSDGTQYF; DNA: TGTGCCAGCACCTCTGATGGCACGCAGTATTTT
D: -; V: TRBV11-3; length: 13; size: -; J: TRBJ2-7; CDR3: CASRSRDSYEQYF; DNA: TGTGCCAGCAGGTCCCGGGACTCCTACGAGCAGTACTTC
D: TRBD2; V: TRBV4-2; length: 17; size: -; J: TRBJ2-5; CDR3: CASSQPGLAGGEETQYF; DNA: TGTGCCAGCAGCCAGCCAGGATTGGCGGGGGGGGAAGAGACCCAGTACTTC
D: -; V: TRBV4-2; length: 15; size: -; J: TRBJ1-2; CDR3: CASSQPSTGTNGYTF; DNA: TGTGCCAGCAGCCAACCCTCAACAGGGACGAATGGCTACACCTTC
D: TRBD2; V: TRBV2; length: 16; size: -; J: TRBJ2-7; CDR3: CASRGTSGGPSYEQYF; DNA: TGTGCCAGCAGGGGGACTAGCGGGGGCCCCTCCTACGAGCAGTACTTT
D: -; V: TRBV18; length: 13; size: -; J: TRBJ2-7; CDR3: CASSPDALQGSYF; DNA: TGTGCCAGCTCACCAGATGCCCTACAGGGTAGCTACTTC
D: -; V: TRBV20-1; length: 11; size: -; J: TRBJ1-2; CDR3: CSARGAYGYTF; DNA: TGCAGTGCTAGGGGCGCCTATGGCTACACCTTC
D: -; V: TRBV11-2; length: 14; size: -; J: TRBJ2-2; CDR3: CASSLDRGTGELFF; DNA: TGTGCCAGCAGCTTAGACCGGGGCACCGGGGAGCTGTTTTTT
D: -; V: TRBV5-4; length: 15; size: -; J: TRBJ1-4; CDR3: CASANQGAPNEKLFF; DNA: TGTGCCAGCGCAAATCAAGGGGCTCCTAATGAAAAACTGTTTTTT
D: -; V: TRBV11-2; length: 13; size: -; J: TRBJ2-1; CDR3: CASSLDRGNEQFF; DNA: TGTGCCAGCAGCTTAGACAGGGGAAATGAGCAGTTCTTC
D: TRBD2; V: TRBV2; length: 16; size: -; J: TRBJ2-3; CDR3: CASSVLAGAGTDTQYF; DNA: TGTGCCAGCAGTGTACTAGCGGGGGCCGGCACAGATACGCAGTATTTT
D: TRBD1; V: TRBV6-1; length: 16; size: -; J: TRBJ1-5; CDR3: CASSGQTGLSNQPQHF; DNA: TGTGCCAGCAGTGGCCAGACAGGGTTAAGCAATCAGCCCCAGCATTTT
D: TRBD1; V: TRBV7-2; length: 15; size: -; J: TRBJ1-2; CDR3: CASSLQTGGNYGYTF; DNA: TGTGCCAGCAGCCTCCAGACAGGGGGAAACTATGGCTACACCTTC
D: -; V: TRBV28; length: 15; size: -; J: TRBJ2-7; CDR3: CASSSPRDTSYEQYF; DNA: TGTGCCAGCAGTTCACCCCGGGACACCTCCTACGAGCAGTACTTC
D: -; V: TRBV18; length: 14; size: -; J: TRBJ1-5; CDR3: CASSPARGNQPQHF; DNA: TGTGCCAGCTCACCAGCGAGGGGGAATCAGCCCCAGCATTTT
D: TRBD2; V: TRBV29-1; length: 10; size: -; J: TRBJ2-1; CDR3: CSGGSGGQFF; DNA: TGCAGCGGGGGCTCGGGGGGGCAGTTCTTC
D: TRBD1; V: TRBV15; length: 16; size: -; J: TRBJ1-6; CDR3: CATSRPGQGLDSPLHF; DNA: TGTGCCACCAGCAGACCAGGACAGGGATTAGATTCACCCCTCCACTTT
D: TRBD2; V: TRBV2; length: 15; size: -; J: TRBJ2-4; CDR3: CASTPLSGGENIQYF; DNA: TGTGCCAGCACTCCCCTTAGCGGGGGGGAAAACATTCAGTACTTC
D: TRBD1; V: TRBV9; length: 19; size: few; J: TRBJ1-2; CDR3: CASSSSPGQGATGPYGYTF; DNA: TGTGCCAGCAGCTCCAGTCCGGGACAGGGGGCCACCGGGCCCTATGGCTACACCTTC
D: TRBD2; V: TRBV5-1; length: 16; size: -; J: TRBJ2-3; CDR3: CASSLTSGGAGDTQYF; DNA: TGCGCCAGCAGCTTGACTAGCGGGGGGGCCGGAGATACGCAGTATTTT